These T cell receptor beta chains were read from a single sample in a study of T cell repertoires in cytomegalovirus infection. Using its own MiXCR run on the reads, TCRdb lists one record per CDR3 protein. Among 350,000 to 450,000 distinct CDR3 sequences listed, over 15% were seen once. The sample comprised PBMCs. Source of these receptors: a human donor in good health (CMV status not recorded). Some clones in this sample may be carry-over from other donors' samples. CDR3s include the opening cysteine and the closing phenylalanine or tryptophan. A D gene is named only where the DNA matches it firmly. Some rows have no size entry. The others give once, few or many, or a class for an expanded clone.

d_call: .
clone_size: many
v_call: TRBV7-6
j_call: TRBJ2-5
cdr3_aa: CASTPPGDQETQYF
cdr3_nt: TGTGCCAGCACCCCCCCGGGTGACCAAGAGACCCAGTACTTC

d_call: TRBD1
clone_size: many
v_call: TRBV12-3/TRBV12-4
j_call: TRBJ1-2
cdr3_aa: CASRITGGAGGYTF
cdr3_nt: TGTGCCAGCAGGATCACAGGGGGCGCAGGTGGCTACACCTTC

d_call: .
clone_size: .
v_call: TRBV5-1
j_call: TRBJ2-7
cdr3_aa: CASSSTGPSGEQYF
cdr3_nt: TGCGCCAGCAGCTCAACCGGACCATCAGGGGAGCAGTACTTC

d_call: .
clone_size: many
v_call: TRBV6-2/TRBV6-3
j_call: TRBJ1-1
cdr3_aa: CASRSRGDTEAFF
cdr3_nt: TGTGCCAGCAGAAGCCGGGGGGACACTGAAGCTTTCTTT

d_call: .
clone_size: many
v_call: TRBV7-8
j_call: TRBJ2-6
cdr3_aa: CASSPNSGANVLTF
cdr3_nt: TGTGCCAGCAGCCCTAACTCTGGGGCCAACGTCCTGACTTTC

d_call: .
clone_size: .
v_call: TRBV10-3
j_call: TRBJ1-5
cdr3_aa: CAISDIARAPNDQPQHF
cdr3_nt: TGTGCCATCAGTGATATCGCAAGGGCCCCGAATGATCAGCCCCAGCATTTT

d_call: .
clone_size: many
v_call: TRBV7-9
j_call: TRBJ2-5
cdr3_aa: CASSLPGSETQYF
cdr3_nt: TGTGCCAGCAGCTTACCGGGTTCGGAGACCCAGTACTTC

d_call: TRBD1
clone_size: .
v_call: TRBV24-1
j_call: TRBJ2-7
cdr3_aa: CATSGSTGAYEQYF
cdr3_nt: TGTGCCACCAGTGGCTCGACAGGGGCCTACGAGCAGTACTTC

d_call: .
clone_size: .
v_call: TRBV28
j_call: TRBJ1-5
cdr3_aa: CASSFRGFRNQPQHF
cdr3_nt: TGTGCCAGCAGTTTCCGGGGGTTCCGGAATCAGCCCCAGCATTTT

d_call: .
clone_size: .
v_call: TRBV7-2
j_call: TRBJ1-1
cdr3_aa: CASSLARGGRNTEAFF
cdr3_nt: TGTGCCAGCAGCTTAGCGCGCGGAGGGAGAAACACTGAAGCTTTCTTT

d_call: .
clone_size: few
v_call: TRBV4-1
j_call: TRBJ1-6
cdr3_aa: CASSPSRVESRNSPLHF
cdr3_nt: TGCGCCAGCAGCCCCTCTAGAGTTGAGAGCCGTAATTCACCCCTCCACTTT

d_call: TRBD2
clone_size: many
v_call: TRBV11-2
j_call: TRBJ2-1
cdr3_aa: CASSLAGLPVNEQFF
cdr3_nt: TGTGCCAGCAGCTTAGCGGGACTACCGGTCAATGAGCAGTTCTTC

d_call: .
clone_size: few
v_call: TRBV5-1
j_call: TRBJ2-1
cdr3_aa: CASSLANSDEQFF
cdr3_nt: TGCGCCAGCAGCTTGGCCAATTCCGATGAGCAGTTCTTC

d_call: .
clone_size: .
v_call: TRBV12-3/TRBV12-4
j_call: TRBJ1-1
cdr3_aa: CASSLRDEAFF
cdr3_nt: TGTGCCAGCAGTTTGAGGGATGAAGCTTTCTTT

d_call: TRBD1
clone_size: .
v_call: TRBV29-1
j_call: TRBJ1-4
cdr3_aa: CSVTTGTGIGTNEKLFF
cdr3_nt: TGCAGCGTTACTACCGGGACAGGAATCGGAACTAATGAAAAACTGTTTTTT

d_call: .
clone_size: .
v_call: TRBV28
j_call: TRBJ1-5
cdr3_aa: CASSSGWGFDQPQHF
cdr3_nt: TGTGCCAGCAGTTCAGGGTGGGGGTTCGATCAGCCCCAGCATTTT

d_call: TRBD1
clone_size: few
v_call: TRBV5-5
j_call: TRBJ1-2
cdr3_aa: CASSLATGGAGGYTF
cdr3_nt: TGTGCCAGCAGCTTAGCGACAGGGGGCGCCGGGGGCTACACCTTC

d_call: TRBD1
clone_size: .
v_call: TRBV6-1
j_call: TRBJ2-3
cdr3_aa: CASRDRGLLDTQYF
cdr3_nt: TGTGCCAGCAGGGACAGGGGTTTATTGGATACGCAGTATTTT

d_call: TRBD1
clone_size: once
v_call: TRBV29-1
j_call: TRBJ2-7
cdr3_aa: CSALEQGGEQYF
cdr3_nt: TGCAGCGCACTGGAACAGGGGGGAGAGCAGTACTTC

d_call: .
clone_size: few
v_call: TRBV4-2
j_call: TRBJ2-3
cdr3_aa: CASSQEQQDTQYF
cdr3_nt: TGTGCCAGCAGCCAAGAGCAGCAAGATACGCAGTATTTT

d_call: .
clone_size: .
v_call: TRBV27
j_call: TRBJ2-1
cdr3_aa: CASSATRHEQFF
cdr3_nt: TGTGCCAGCAGTGCGACCCGACATGAGCAGTTCTTC

d_call: .
clone_size: few
v_call: TRBV3-1
j_call: TRBJ1-1
cdr3_aa: CASSQRENTEAFF
cdr3_nt: TGTGCCAGCAGCCAGAGAGAGAACACTGAAGCTTTCTTT

d_call: .
clone_size: many
v_call: TRBV12-3/TRBV12-4
j_call: TRBJ1-5
cdr3_aa: CASSLREAGGQPQHF
cdr3_nt: TGTGCCAGCAGTTTAAGGGAGGCAGGAGGTCAGCCCCAGCATTTT

d_call: TRBD2
clone_size: .
v_call: TRBV4-2
j_call: TRBJ2-7
cdr3_aa: CASSRRLAGFEQYF
cdr3_nt: TGTGCCAGCAGCCGGCGACTAGCGGGATTCGAGCAGTACTTC

d_call: .
clone_size: many
v_call: TRBV28
j_call: TRBJ2-5
cdr3_aa: CASSLLPQETQETQYF
cdr3_nt: TGTGCCAGCAGTTTATTGCCTCAGGAAACCCAAGAGACCCAGTACTTC

d_call: TRBD2
clone_size: .
v_call: TRBV4-1
j_call: TRBJ2-4
cdr3_aa: CASSQAPSSGGWDIQYF
cdr3_nt: TGCGCCAGCAGCCAAGCCCCGTCTAGCGGGGGGTGGGACATTCAGTACTTC

d_call: .
clone_size: many
v_call: TRBV6-1
j_call: TRBJ2-7
cdr3_aa: CASRGAIYEQYF
cdr3_nt: TGTGCCAGCAGGGGGGCAATCTACGAGCAGTACTTC

d_call: .
clone_size: once
v_call: TRBV14
j_call: TRBJ1-4
cdr3_aa: CASSPRIAEKLFF
cdr3_nt: TGTGCCAGCAGCCCCCGAATTGCTGAAAAACTGTTTTTT

d_call: .
clone_size: many
v_call: TRBV11-2
j_call: TRBJ1-6
cdr3_aa: CASSTLGASPLHF
cdr3_nt: TGTGCCAGCAGCACCTTAGGGGCCTCACCCCTCCACTTT

d_call: .
clone_size: .
v_call: TRBV18
j_call: TRBJ1-6
cdr3_aa: CASSTNRQNNNSPLHF
cdr3_nt: TGTGCCAGCTCAACGAACCGACAGAATAATAATTCACCCCTCCACTTT

d_call: .
clone_size: many
v_call: TRBV12-3/TRBV12-4
j_call: TRBJ1-5
cdr3_aa: CATASLKGSNQPQHF
cdr3_nt: TGTGCCACCGCGTCCCTGAAGGGTAGCAATCAGCCCCAGCATTTT

d_call: .
clone_size: many
v_call: TRBV7-6
j_call: TRBJ2-1
cdr3_aa: CASSSGLRDEQFF
cdr3_nt: TGTGCCAGCAGCTCTGGACTGCGGGATGAGCAGTTCTTC

d_call: TRBD1
clone_size: few
v_call: TRBV4-1
j_call: TRBJ1-6
cdr3_aa: CASSQPTGPNSPLHF
cdr3_nt: TGCGCCAGCAGCCAACCGACAGGGCCTAATTCACCCCTCCACTTT

d_call: TRBD2
clone_size: many
v_call: TRBV12-3/TRBV12-4
j_call: TRBJ2-1
cdr3_aa: CASSLGREGEQFF
cdr3_nt: TGTGCCAGCAGTTTGGGGCGGGAGGGTGAGCAGTTCTTC

d_call: TRBD1
clone_size: few
v_call: TRBV7-2
j_call: TRBJ2-5
cdr3_aa: CASSLAPPGQGTETQYF
cdr3_nt: TGTGCCAGCAGCTTAGCACCCCCGGGACAGGGCACAGAGACCCAGTACTTC

d_call: .
clone_size: .
v_call: TRBV28
j_call: TRBJ1-3
cdr3_aa: CASSLPNRGDTIYF
cdr3_nt: TGTGCCAGCAGTCTACCGAATCGGGGCGACACCATATATTTT

d_call: TRBD1
clone_size: .
v_call: TRBV12-3/TRBV12-4
j_call: TRBJ2-7
cdr3_aa: CASSKDRGHEQYF
cdr3_nt: TGTGCCAGCAGCAAGGACAGGGGGCACGAGCAGTACTTC

d_call: TRBD2
clone_size: .
v_call: TRBV6-1
j_call: TRBJ2-5
cdr3_aa: CASTDLAGGVETQYF
cdr3_nt: TGTGCCAGCACCGACTTAGCGGGAGGGGTAGAGACCCAGTACTTC

d_call: .
clone_size: .
v_call: TRBV12-3/TRBV12-4
j_call: TRBJ1-6
cdr3_aa: CASRNREKDSPLHF
cdr3_nt: TGTGCCAGCAGGAACAGGGAAAAGGATTCACCCCTCCACTTT

d_call: .
clone_size: .
v_call: TRBV25-1
j_call: TRBJ1-6
cdr3_aa: CASSEFSRLVSPLHF
cdr3_nt: TGTGCCAGCAGTGAATTTTCCAGACTAGTCTCACCCCTCCACTTT

d_call: .
clone_size: few
v_call: TRBV7-9
j_call: TRBJ2-1
cdr3_aa: CASSLQGGIYNEQFF
cdr3_nt: TGTGCCAGCAGCTTACAGGGGGGTATCTACAATGAGCAGTTCTTC

d_call: TRBD2
clone_size: few
v_call: TRBV2
j_call: TRBJ2-1
cdr3_aa: CASRAVPGGYNEQFF
cdr3_nt: TGTGCCAGCAGGGCAGTTCCGGGAGGTTACAATGAGCAGTTCTTC

d_call: .
clone_size: .
v_call: TRBV6-8
j_call: TRBJ2-7
cdr3_aa: CASSSIGRGQYF
cdr3_nt: TGTGCCAGCAGTTCTATAGGACGGGGGCAGTACTTC

d_call: TRBD1
clone_size: many
v_call: TRBV4-3
j_call: TRBJ2-7
cdr3_aa: CASSQGTGRYEQYF
cdr3_nt: TGCGCCAGCAGCCAAGGGACAGGGCGGTACGAGCAGTACTTC

d_call: .
clone_size: many
v_call: TRBV12-3/TRBV12-4
j_call: TRBJ1-1
cdr3_aa: CASSPHGQVNTEAFF
cdr3_nt: TGTGCCAGCAGTCCCCACGGGCAGGTGAACACTGAAGCTTTCTTT

d_call: TRBD2
clone_size: .
v_call: TRBV5-4
j_call: TRBJ2-1
cdr3_aa: CASSFSGRAGHEQFF
cdr3_nt: TGTGCCAGCAGCTTTAGCGGGAGGGCTGGCCACGAGCAGTTCTTC

d_call: TRBD2
clone_size: .
v_call: TRBV7-8
j_call: TRBJ2-5
cdr3_aa: CASSLVPAGGGTQYF
cdr3_nt: TGTGCCAGCAGCTTAGTCCCCGCGGGAGGCGGGACCCAGTACTTC

d_call: .
clone_size: many
v_call: TRBV12-3/TRBV12-4
j_call: TRBJ2-5
cdr3_aa: CASRPTGVTETQYF
cdr3_nt: TGTGCCAGCAGGCCCACGGGGGTAACAGAGACCCAGTACTTC

d_call: .
clone_size: few
v_call: TRBV4-1
j_call: TRBJ2-1
cdr3_aa: CASSQDKLLSYNEQFF
cdr3_nt: TGCGCCAGCAGCCAAGATAAACTTCTCTCCTACAATGAGCAGTTCTTC

d_call: .
clone_size: .
v_call: TRBV7-2
j_call: TRBJ2-2
cdr3_aa: CASSDLFSGEAGGELFF
cdr3_nt: TGTGCCAGCAGCGACCTCTTTTCGGGAGAAGCAGGCGGGGAGCTGTTTTTT

d_call: .
clone_size: few
v_call: TRBV5-6
j_call: TRBJ1-4
cdr3_aa: CASSLSTGTWGEKLFF
cdr3_nt: TGTGCCAGCAGCTTGTCTACCGGGACTTGGGGTGAAAAACTGTTTTTT

d_call: TRBD1
clone_size: .
v_call: TRBV7-9
j_call: TRBJ1-5
cdr3_aa: CASSPTGTGGKGSHQPQHF
cdr3_nt: TGTGCCAGCAGCCCAACCGGGACAGGGGGCAAGGGGAGTCATCAGCCCCAGCATTTT